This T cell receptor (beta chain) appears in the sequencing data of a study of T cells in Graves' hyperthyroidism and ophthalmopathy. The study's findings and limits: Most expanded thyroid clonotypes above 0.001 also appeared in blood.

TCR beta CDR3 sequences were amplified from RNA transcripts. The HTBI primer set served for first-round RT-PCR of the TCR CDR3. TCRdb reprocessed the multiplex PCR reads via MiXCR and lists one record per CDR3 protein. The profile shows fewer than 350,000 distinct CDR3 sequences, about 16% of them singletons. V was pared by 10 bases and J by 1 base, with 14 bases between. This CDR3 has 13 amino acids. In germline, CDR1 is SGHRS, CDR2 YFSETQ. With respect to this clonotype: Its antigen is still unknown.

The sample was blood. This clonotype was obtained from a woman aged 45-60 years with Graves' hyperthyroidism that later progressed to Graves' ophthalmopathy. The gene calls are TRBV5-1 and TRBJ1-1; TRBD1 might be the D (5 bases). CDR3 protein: CADSLVANTEAFF. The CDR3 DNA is TGCGCCGACAGCTTGGTGGCGAACACTGAAGCTTTCTTT.